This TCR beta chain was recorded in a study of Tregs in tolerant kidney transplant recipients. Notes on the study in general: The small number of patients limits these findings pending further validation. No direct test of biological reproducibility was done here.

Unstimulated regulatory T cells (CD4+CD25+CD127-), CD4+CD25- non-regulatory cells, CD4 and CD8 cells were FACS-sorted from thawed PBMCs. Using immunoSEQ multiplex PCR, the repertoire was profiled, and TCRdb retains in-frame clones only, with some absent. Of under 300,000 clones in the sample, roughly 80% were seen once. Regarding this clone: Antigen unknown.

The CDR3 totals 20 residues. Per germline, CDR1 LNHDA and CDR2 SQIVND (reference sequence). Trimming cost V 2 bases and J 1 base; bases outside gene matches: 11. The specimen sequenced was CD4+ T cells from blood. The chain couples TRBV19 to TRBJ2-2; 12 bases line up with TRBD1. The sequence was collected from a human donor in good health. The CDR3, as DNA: TGTGCCAGTAGTATACTAATGGGACAGGGGGCGACAGTGAACACCGGGGAGCTGTTTTTT. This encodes CASSILMGQGATVNTGELFF.